A selection of T cell receptor beta chains follows, all from one sample in a study of CD8 T cells in Susac syndrome. MiXCR was run by TCRdb on the immunoSEQ multiplex PCR reads, yielding one entry per CDR3 protein. Here the sample spans over 300,000 distinct CDR3 sequences, 92% being singletons. The sequenced sample was CD4+ T cells from PBMCs. These receptors came from a human donor with multiple sclerosis. The CDR3 runs from the conserved cysteine through the conserved F or W. D genes are given only for firm matches. The size of a clone is reported for some rows only, either as once, few or many, or as a class for expanded clones.

DNA: TGTGCCAGCTCACCATTAATGGGTGGCGGCGCAAACACTGAAGCTTTCTTT
CDR3: CASSPLMGGGANTEAFF
J: TRBJ1-1
V: TRBV18
D: NA
size: NA

DNA: TGTGCCAGCCCTACCCTAGGGGGCCCTACAGTCTCGTATGGCTACACCTTC
CDR3: CASPTLGGPTVSYGYTF
J: TRBJ1-2
V: TRBV6-2/TRBV6-3
D: TRBD1
size: once

DNA: TGTGCCAGCAGCCCTCGACTAGCGGGTACCTACGAGCAGTACTTC
CDR3: CASSPRLAGTYEQYF
J: TRBJ2-7
V: TRBV7-2
D: TRBD2
size: few

DNA: TGCGCCAGCAGCCCCCCCGGGACGGGAGGGGGCAAAAACATTCAGTACTTC
CDR3: CASSPPGTGGGKNIQYF
J: TRBJ2-4
V: TRBV4-1
D: TRBD2
size: once

DNA: TGTGCCAGCAGCTTTCTGGGCCCGGGTGAAGCTTTCTTT
CDR3: CASSFLGPGEAFF
J: TRBJ1-1
V: TRBV5-6
D: NA
size: NA

DNA: TGTGCCACCAGTGTCACGGGACAGGGGTGCAATCAGCCCCAGCATTTT
CDR3: CATSVTGQGCNQPQHF
J: TRBJ1-5
V: TRBV24-1
D: TRBD1
size: once

DNA: TGCAGCGTACGAACAGGGGGCGTGAGTCAGCCCCAGCATTTT
CDR3: CSVRTGGVSQPQHF
J: TRBJ1-5
V: TRBV29-1
D: TRBD1
size: NA

DNA: TGCAGCGGTGGACACCCCCAAGAGACCCAGTACTTC
CDR3: CSGGHPQETQYF
J: TRBJ2-5
V: TRBV29-1
D: NA
size: NA

DNA: TGTGCCAGCAGTCTCAACCTTCGGACAGGGGGCAATGAGCAGTTCTTC
CDR3: CASSLNLRTGGNEQFF
J: TRBJ2-1
V: TRBV27
D: TRBD1
size: NA

DNA: TGTGCCAGCAGCCCCGTGGGTCGGAATGAGCAGTTCTTC
CDR3: CASSPVGRNEQFF
J: TRBJ2-1
V: TRBV9
D: NA
size: NA

DNA: TGCAGTGTGCAGCGCACCGGGACAGATACGCAGTATTTT
CDR3: CSVQRTGTDTQYF
J: TRBJ2-3
V: TRBV20-1
D: NA
size: NA

DNA: TGTGCCTGGGAGGGGGCGCGGAGCACTGAAGCTTTCTTT
CDR3: CAWEGARSTEAFF
J: TRBJ1-1
V: TRBV30
D: TRBD1
size: NA

DNA: TGTGCCAGCAGCATCAGGTACAATCAGCCCCAGCATTTT
CDR3: CASSIRYNQPQHF
J: TRBJ1-5
V: TRBV6-5
D: NA
size: NA

DNA: TGTGCCAGCAGCCCCATCAGACAGTCTGAAGCTTTCTTT
CDR3: CASSPIRQSEAFF
J: TRBJ1-1
V: TRBV7-9
D: NA
size: NA

DNA: TGTGCCAGCAGCCAAGGTTCCATCGGCGGGGAGCTGTTTTTT
CDR3: CASSQGSIGGELFF
J: TRBJ2-2
V: TRBV3-1
D: NA
size: NA

DNA: TGCAGTGCTAGAGGAATTCTTAGCAATCAGCCCCAGCATTTT
CDR3: CSARGILSNQPQHF
J: TRBJ1-5
V: TRBV20-1
D: NA
size: NA

DNA: TGTGCCAGCGGACTGGTTCAGCCCCAGCATTTT
CDR3: CASGLVQPQHF
J: TRBJ1-5
V: TRBV6-6
D: NA
size: NA

DNA: TGTGCCAGCACCCTAGAGGCCGGAGAGACCCAGTACTTC
CDR3: CASTLEAGETQYF
J: TRBJ2-5
V: TRBV11-2
D: NA
size: NA

DNA: TGTGCCACCAGCAGGCCCCGACAGCGTTTGCAAGAGACCCAGTACTTC
CDR3: CATSRPRQRLQETQYF
J: TRBJ2-5
V: TRBV15
D: NA
size: NA

DNA: TGTGCCAGCAGTTTCCCCCCGCAGCCCCAGCATTTT
CDR3: CASSFPPQPQHF
J: TRBJ1-5
V: TRBV6-2/TRBV6-3
D: NA
size: once

DNA: TGCGCCAGCAGCCCTGCCCGGACGACGGATACGCAGTATTTT
CDR3: CASSPARTTDTQYF
J: TRBJ2-3
V: TRBV5-1
D: NA
size: NA

DNA: TGCAGCGTTCGGGGGGTCTCGTCCTTGGATGAGCAGTTCTTC
CDR3: CSVRGVSSLDEQFF
J: TRBJ2-1
V: TRBV29-1
D: TRBD2
size: NA

DNA: TGTGCCAGCAGTGAATTAATACAGGCGAACACTGAAGCTTTCTTT
CDR3: CASSELIQANTEAFF
J: TRBJ1-1
V: TRBV6-1
D: NA
size: NA

DNA: TGTGCCAGCAGCTTAGCTCTGGGGCTAGCGGAGCAGTATTTT
CDR3: CASSLALGLAEQYF
J: TRBJ2-3
V: TRBV11-2
D: TRBD2
size: NA

DNA: TGCAGCGTTGGAGACAGGGGAAGTCAGCCCCAGCATTTT
CDR3: CSVGDRGSQPQHF
J: TRBJ1-5
V: TRBV29-1
D: TRBD1
size: NA

DNA: TGTGCCAGTAAAGAAGGGGGACACGGTGAGCAGTTCTTC
CDR3: CASKEGGHGEQFF
J: TRBJ2-1
V: TRBV12-3/TRBV12-4
D: NA
size: NA